This T cell receptor (beta chain) originates from a study of CD8 T cells in Susac syndrome. With 8 bases removed from V and 3 bases from J, the gap between germline ends came to 19 bases. Per the germline V gene, CDR1 is MNHEY and CDR2 is SVGAGI. This CDR3 contains 15 residues. Reverse transcription used about 0.45 to 1 ug RNA and random hexamers. TCR beta CDR3 was amplified by immunoSEQ covering 54 Vbeta and 13 Jbeta. TCRdb analysed the immunoSEQ multiplex PCR reads with MiXCR anew, one entry per CDR3 protein. The sample has 150,000 to 200,000 distinct CDR3 sequences, 90% to 95% seen once. Each multiple sclerosis control was a treatment-naive patient with relapsing-remitting disease that was either stable or active. TEMRA cells were FACS-enriched, and CD8+ and CD4+ T cells were isolated negatively.

The sequence was obtained from a human donor with multiple sclerosis. Sequencing input: CD4+ T cells from PBMCs. The rearrangement links TRBV6-5 to TRBJ1-2; possible D gene TRBD1, 5 bases. The chain's CDR3 is CASGGTSSEHYGYTF. The CDR3 nucleotides are TGTGCCAGCGGAGGGACCTCCAGCGAACACTATGGCTACACCTTC.